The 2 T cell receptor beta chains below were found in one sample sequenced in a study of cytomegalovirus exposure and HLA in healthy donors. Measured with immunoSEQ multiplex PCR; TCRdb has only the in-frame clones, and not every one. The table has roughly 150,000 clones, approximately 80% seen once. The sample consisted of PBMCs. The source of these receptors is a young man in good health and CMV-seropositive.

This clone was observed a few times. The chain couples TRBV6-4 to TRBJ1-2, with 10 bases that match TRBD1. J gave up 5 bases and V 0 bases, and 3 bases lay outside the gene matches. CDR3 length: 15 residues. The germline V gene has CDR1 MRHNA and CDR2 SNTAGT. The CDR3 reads CASSDSTGGGYGYTF. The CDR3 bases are TGTGCCAGCAGTGACTCGACAGGGGGCGGTTATGGCTACACCTTC.

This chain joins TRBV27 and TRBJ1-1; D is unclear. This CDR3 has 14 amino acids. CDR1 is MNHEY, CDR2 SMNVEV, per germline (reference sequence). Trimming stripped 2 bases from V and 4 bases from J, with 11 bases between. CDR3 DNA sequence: TGTGCCAGCAGTTTAGAGGGCTCCTCCACTGAAGCTTTCTTT. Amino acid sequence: CASSLEGSSTEAFF.